The 2 T cell receptor beta chains given below trace back to one sample, sequenced in a study of blood T cell repertoires in COVID-19 (TCRdb year 2020). Receptors were amplified or captured by the immunoSEQ multiplex PCR assay. This immuneACCESS table, as held by TCRdb, lists in-frame sequences with V and J called but not all clones. Of the missing ones, under half trace to an unresolved V gene in checked studies; the others have no known cause. The sample has 250,000 to 300,000 clones on record, approximately 86% of them singletons. The ten biggest clones cover roughly 4.9% of the sample. Sequencing was done on a sample of peripheral blood. The source is a woman between 55 and 75 years old with COVID-19, enrolled during active disease.

The chain recombines TRBV3-1 (or the pseudogene TRBV3-2) with TRBJ2-5; 9 nucleotides align to TRBD2. V was clipped by 0 bases and J by 5 bases; unmatched bases: 1. The CDR3 is made up of 14 amino acids. The germline gives CDR1 LGHDT, CDR2 YNNKEL (reference sequence). The CDR3 DNA is TGTGCCAGCAGCCAAGACCTAGCGGGGGAGACCCAGTACTTC. Encoded protein: CASSQDLAGETQYF.

The chain joins TRBV5-1 to TRBJ2-2; 9 nucleotides align to TRBD2. The ends lost 4 bases at V and 4 bases at J; junction bases unmatched: 11. The CDR3 has 17 amino acids. The germline V gene encodes CDR1 SGHRS and CDR2 YFSETQ. The CDR3 sequence is CASSPGVAGVSTGELFF. The DNA for the CDR3 is TGCGCCAGCAGCCCCGGGGTAGCGGGAGTGAGCACCGGGGAGCTGTTTTTT.